The sequence of this T cell receptor beta chain was determined in a study of T cells in lung cancer brain metastases. Method: immunoSEQ multiplex PCR; TCRdb's copy keeps in-frame clones and lacks some. The profile shows some 3,000 clones, around nine tenths of them singletons. The CDR3 extends over 15 amino acids. Germline assignment: CDR1 MNHEY and CDR2 SMNVEV (reference sequence). V was trimmed by 6 bases and J by 4 bases, leaving 17 bases between them. The gene calls are TRBV27 and TRBJ2-3; tentatively, D is TRBD2 (5 bases). The receptor was derived from a man aged 60-69 years with non-small cell lung cancer. The sample taken for sequencing was tumor tissue from the primary lung tumor. CDR3 sequence reads: CASRFSAPPADTQYF. Written as DNA, the CDR3 is TGTGCCAGCAGATTTAGCGCGCCCCCCGCAGATACGCAGTATTTT.